These 25 T cell receptor beta chains were all obtained from the same sample, sequenced in a study of T cell responses to AZD1222 COVID-19 vaccine. Assay used: immunoSEQ multiplex PCR; TCRdb lists only in-frame clones, some missing. The data show approximately 68,000 clones, around nine tenths seen once. Material: peripheral blood, obtained 28 days after the second dose of the MenACWY control vaccine. The receptors come from an adult who received the MenACWY meningococcal vaccine as a control.

The chain links TRBV24-1 to TRBJ1-3, with D maybe TRBD1 (6 bases). The CDR3 covers 16 residues. Trimming left V 9 bases short and J 5 bases short, with 22 bases between. Germline V gene sequence: CDR1 KGHDR, CDR2 SFDVKD. The CDR3, as DNA: TGTGCCACCGTTTGGAAGCCACAGGGAAAGAGAAACACCATATATTTT. Protein sequence: CATVWKPQGKRNTIYF.

The chain has TRBV12-3 or TRBV12-4 and TRBJ1-2; unclear D gene. This CDR3 has 13 amino acids. Trimming removed 1 base from V and 2 bases from J, with 5 bases in between. In DNA form, the CDR3 reads TGTGCCAGCAGTTTAGGAGGGAACTATGGCTACACCTTC. Translating gives CASSLGGNYGYTF.

This chain uses TRBV5-8 with TRBJ1-6; no definite D call. Germline V gene lookup returns CDR1 SGHTS and CDR2 YDEGEE. The CDR3 is made up of 16 amino acids. Trimming took 1 base from V and 6 from J, leaving 14 bases between them. CDR3 sequence (DNA): TGTGCCAGCAGCTTGCAACTGGACGGCACTAATTCACCCCTCCACTTT. Translating it yields CASSLQLDGTNSPLHF.

This clone came up once. The chain links TRBV15 to TRBJ2-7, with a possible D match to TRBD1 (5 bases). Trimming removed 0 bases from V and 1 base from J, with 13 bases in between. This CDR3 comprises 16 residues. Germline CDR1 and CDR2: LNHNV and YYDKDF (reference sequence). As DNA, the CDR3 is TGTGCCACCAGCAGAGACCTCCGGGCAGGGTCCTACGAGCAGTACTTC. Residues: CATSRDLRAGSYEQYF.

The chain uses TRBV5-1 and TRBJ2-6; unclear D gene. Germline V CDR1 and CDR2: SGHRS, YFSETQ. V was cut by 4 bases and J by 1 base, with 9 bases left in between. The CDR3 runs 15 residues. Written as DNA, the CDR3 is TGCGCCAGCAGCCCCGACACTTCTGGGGCCAACGTCCTGACTTTC. Translating it yields CASSPDTSGANVLTF.

This sequence joins TRBV27 and TRBJ1-5; D ambiguous. Germline CDR1 reads MNHEY; CDR2 reads SMNVEV (reference sequence). The V end was cut by 5 bases, the J end by 6 bases, with 11 bases between. The CDR3 spans 13 residues. This chain's CDR3 is CASSREVGQPQHF. The CDR3 nucleotides are TGTGCCAGCAGTCGTGAAGTAGGTCAGCCCCAGCATTTT.

The CDR3 DNA reads as TGTGCCAGCCCTAGCGGCCCAGGGAACACCGGGGAGCTGTTTTTT. It specifies CASPSGPGNTGELFF. The V gene is TRBV6-5, the J gene TRBJ2-2; TRBD2 agrees at 7 bases. With V trimmed by 8 bases and J by 1 base, 7 bases remained unmatched. From germline, CDR1 is MNHEY and CDR2 SVGAGI. The CDR3 runs 15 residues.

The chain links TRBV3-1 (or the pseudogene TRBV3-2) to TRBJ1-2; D uncertain. V shed 2 bases and J shed 6 bases, with 7 bases lying between them. CDR1 is LGHDT, CDR2 YNNKEL, per germline (reference sequence). This CDR3 has 12 amino acids. The CDR3 coding sequence is TGTGCCAGCAGCCAACGGGGAGATGGCTACACCTTC. Amino acids: CASSQRGDGYTF.

The genes are TRBV6-6 and TRBJ2-5; D unclear. The germline gives CDR1 MNHNY, CDR2 SVGAGI (reference sequence). The V end lost 8 bases, the J end lost 1 base, and 8 bases lay between the germline ends. The CDR3 runs 12 residues. The DNA for the CDR3 is TGTGCCAGCGGCCTACCCCAAGAGACCCAGTACTTC. Protein sequence: CASGLPQETQYF.

The chain employs TRBV3-1 (or the pseudogene TRBV3-2) and TRBJ2-7; no firm D call. Trimming shortened V by 4 bases and J by 7 bases, and 11 bases separated the two germline ends. Germline V CDR1 and CDR2: LGHDT, YNNKEL (reference sequence). The CDR3 contains 12 residues. This CDR3 is CASSLSFGEQYF. Here the CDR3 DNA reads TGTGCCAGCAGCCTCTCGTTCGGGGAGCAGTACTTC.

In its sample, this clone was seen once. This chain connects TRBV7-9 to TRBJ2-3; TRBD2 might be the D (6 bases). Trimming took off 1 base at V and 0 bases at J, with 8 bases between the two ends. The CDR3 sequence is 15 residues long. Germline CDR1 SEHNR, CDR2 FQNEAQ (reference sequence). CDR3 DNA sequence: TGTGCCAGCAGCTTAGGGAGCGGGAGCACAGATACGCAGTATTTT. Protein product: CASSLGSGSTDTQYF.

The V and J genes are TRBV7-7 and TRBJ1-3; D is uncertain. The CDR3 runs 13 residues. Looked up from germline, CDR1 is SSHAT and CDR2 is FNYEAQ (reference sequence). The CDR3 reads CATTDPSGNTIYF. Written as DNA, the CDR3 is TGTGCTACGACGGATCCCTCTGGAAACACCATATATTTT.

Only one count was recorded for this clone. V usage is TRBV5-1 and J usage is TRBJ2-1; 7 bases align to TRBD2. The J segment lost 5 bases and the V segment lost 1 base, leaving 6 bases of the junction unmatched. The CDR3 is 15 residues long. Germline CDR1 SGHRS, CDR2 YFSETQ. CDR3 amino acids: CASSLSWDYNNEQFF. The CDR3, as DNA: TGCGCCAGCAGCTTGTCCTGGGACTACAACAATGAGCAGTTCTTC.

The CDR3 here is CSASRSGKGETQYF. The DNA of the CDR3 is TGCAGTGCTAGTCGTAGCGGGAAAGGAGAGACCCAGTACTTC. This chain connects TRBV20-1 to TRBJ2-5, with TRBD2 identical over 8 bases. Germline-derived CDR1 and CDR2 are DFQATT and SNEGSKA (reference sequence). The ends lost 3 bases at V and 4 bases at J; junction bases unmatched: 7. The CDR3 spans 14 residues.

The genes are TRBV15 and TRBJ2-7; 7 bases map to TRBD1. The CDR3 has 15 amino acids. Looked up from germline, CDR1 is LNHNV and CDR2 is YYDKDF (reference sequence). V lost 0 bases to trimming and J lost 6 bases; unmatched junction nucleotides: 8. The CDR3 coding sequence is TGTGCCACCAGCAGAGATAAACAGGGGTGGGCCGAGCAGTACTTC. Its protein is CATSRDKQGWAEQYF.

This clone has only one observation. The CDR3 protein is CASTGTTPPYEKLFF. As DNA, the CDR3 is TGTGCCAGCACCGGAACGACACCACCTTACGAAAAACTGTTTTTT. The rearrangement links TRBV28 to TRBJ1-4; no clear D. V was trimmed by 7 bases and J by 8 bases, leaving 20 bases between them. The CDR3 runs to 15 residues. The V gene's germline CDR1 is MDHEN and CDR2 SYDVKM.

V usage is TRBV29-1 and J usage is TRBJ2-7, with D perhaps TRBD1 (6 bases). CDR3 length equals 12 residues. V shed 5 bases and J shed 2 bases, with 10 bases lying between them. The V gene's germline CDR1 is SQVTM and CDR2 ANQGSEA. DNA of the CDR3: TGCAGCGTTTGGACAGTTACCTACGAGCAGTACTTC. Its translation is CSVWTVTYEQYF.

V usage is TRBV28 and J usage is TRBJ1-4; no clear D gene. This CDR3 has 15 residues. Germline CDR1 is MDHEN and CDR2 is SYDVKM. The V gene lost 4 bases and the J gene lost 2 bases, with 11 bases spanning the gap. CDR3 sequence (DNA): TGTGCCAGCAGTTCCGCCGGCGGGACTAATGAAAAACTGTTTTTT. This gives the protein CASSSAGGTNEKLFF.

J is TRBJ1-5 and V is TRBV28; D is uncertain. Trimming shortened V by 3 bases and J by 5 bases, and 2 bases separated the two germline ends. This CDR3 spans 11 amino acids. Germline values: CDR1 MDHEN, CDR2 SYDVKM. The CDR3 coding sequence is TGTGCCAGCAGTTTGGATCAGCCCCAGCATTTT. This encodes CASSLDQPQHF.

The chain has TRBV3-1 (or the pseudogene TRBV3-2) and TRBJ2-6, with D hard to call. CDR1 is LGHDT, CDR2 YNNKEL, per germline (reference sequence). CDR3 length: 13 amino acids. V was trimmed by 1 base and J by 4 bases, leaving 2 bases between them. The CDR3 spells CASSQAGANVLTF. The CDR3 nucleotides are TGTGCCAGCAGCCAAGCGGGGGCCAACGTCCTGACTTTC.

The genes are TRBV10-3 and TRBJ1-2; D remains unclear. V was clipped by 2 bases and J by 5 bases, with 12 bases between them. Per the germline V gene, CDR1 is ENHRY and CDR2 is SYGVKD. This CDR3 contains 14 residues. The CDR3 DNA is TGTGCCATCAGTGAGAGGCCCCAGCATTATGGCTACACCTTC. Translating it yields CAISERPQHYGYTF.

This chain uses TRBV7-2 with TRBJ2-2, with D hard to call. This CDR3 has 12 amino acids. Per germline, CDR1 SGHTA and CDR2 FQGNSA. Trimming pared 6 bases from V and 8 bases from J, leaving 10 bases between. In DNA, the CDR3 is TGTGCCAGCAGATCCGCGTCGGGGGAGCTGTTTTTT. It encodes CASRSASGELFF.

This clone was found once. The germline gene is not matched at one end of the junction; a read error may be the cause. CDR3 bases: TGCGCCAGCAGCCAATACACCGGGACCTCCTCCGAGCAGTACTTC. It is translated as CASSQYTGTSSEQYF. The gene calls are TRBV4-1 and TRBJ2-7, with D perhaps being TRBD1 or TRBD2 (5 bases each). Germline loops: CDR1 MGHRA, CDR2 YSYEKL. CDR3 length equals 15 residues.

V is TRBV28 and J is TRBJ2-5; 8 bases align to TRBD2. Germline-derived CDR1 and CDR2 are MDHEN and SYDVKM. Trimming removed 10 bases from V and 4 bases from J; junction bases left unmatched: 5. This CDR3 comprises 12 residues. DNA for the CDR3: TGTGCCACCCGGGGGGGCCGAGAGACCCAGTACTTC. Its protein is CATRGGRETQYF.

This sequence joins TRBV28 and TRBJ2-7; D might be TRBD1 or TRBD2, each matching 5 bases. The germline CDR1 and CDR2 sequences are MDHEN and SYDVKM. There are 16 residues in the CDR3. The V end was cut by 8 bases, the J end by 6 bases, with 26 bases between. The CDR3, as DNA: TGTGCCAGCTCCCGGGAAGGGGCAGACCAATATGGCGAGCAGTACTTC. This gives the protein CASSREGADQYGEQYF.